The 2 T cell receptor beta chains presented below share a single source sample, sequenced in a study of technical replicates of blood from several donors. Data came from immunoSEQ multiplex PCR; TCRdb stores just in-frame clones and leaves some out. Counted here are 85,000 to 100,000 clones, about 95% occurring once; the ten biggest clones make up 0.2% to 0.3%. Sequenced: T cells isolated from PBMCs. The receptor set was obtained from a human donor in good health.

CDR3 nucleotides: TGTGCCAGCAGCATGTTTGGCAGGGATCGACCCGGGTCCTACAATGAGCAGTTCTTC. It yields the protein CASSMFGRDRPGSYNEQFF. V is TRBV11-2 and J is TRBJ2-1; D perhaps matches TRBD1 (5 bases). The CDR3 sequence is 19 residues long. V lost 5 bases to trimming and J lost 1 base, with 24 bases between them. Germline V lookup: CDR1 SGHAT, CDR2 FQNNGV.

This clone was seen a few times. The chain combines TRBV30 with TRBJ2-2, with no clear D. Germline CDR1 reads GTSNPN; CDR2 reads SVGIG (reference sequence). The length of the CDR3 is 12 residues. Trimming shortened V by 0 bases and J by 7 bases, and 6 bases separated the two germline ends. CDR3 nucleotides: TGTGCCTGGAGTGTACGGTTCGGGGAGCTGTTTTTT. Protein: CAWSVRFGELFF.